The 11 T cell receptor beta chains below were found in one sample sequenced in a study of regulatory T cells in long-lasting Graves disease (dated by TCRdb to about 2021). The library was produced with multiplex PCR. The instrument given in TCRdb is Illumina HiSeq 4000. To build TCR beta libraries, CDR3 regions were amplified by Arm-PCR using iRepertoire HTBI primers. The public reads were reanalyzed by TCRdb: fastp trimming at Q25, MiXCR alignment, in-frame beta chains only. Each CDR3 protein gets just one entry, which takes the most common genes and DNA from the rows behind it. This sample is represented by around 320,000 distinct CDR3 sequences; over 15% of them were singletons. The leading ten clones occupy about 32% of the sample. The time point label, read with the paper, signifies: newly diagnosed GD, antithyroid drugs for less than 3 months. For both TCR sequencing and RNA sequencing, RNA was extracted from PBMCs using TRIzol.

These same data were also listed under a study on T cells in Graves' hyperthyroidism and ophthalmopathy.

Sample: peripheral blood mononuclear cells (PBMCs), taken at new diagnosis, from a patient treated with antithyroid drugs. The source is a man aged 35-49 years with Graves disease. Donor details come from another sample of the same person, matched by shared clones.

Many counts were recorded for this clonotype. V is TRBV18 and J is TRBJ2-1, with 7 bases identical to TRBD1. CDR3 length equals 14 residues. From germline, CDR1 is KGHSH and CDR2 LQKENI. The V segment lost 5 bases and the J segment 9 bases; nucleotides outside the gene matches: 10. The CDR3 reads CASSDRARFPEQFF. In DNA, the CDR3 is TGTGCCAGCTCAGACAGGGCGCGCTTCCCTGAGCAGTTCTTC.

This clonotype was counted ten times or more. CDR3 in DNA: TGTGCCAGCAGCTTAGGGGGTTTTGGGGATACGCAGTATTTT. Translation: CASSLGGFGDTQYF. This sequence joins TRBV7-3 and TRBJ2-3, with D tentatively TRBD1 or TRBD2 (5 bases each). The CDR3 contains 14 residues. Trimming removed 2 bases from V and 6 bases from J, with 12 bases in between. Germline CDR1 reads SGHTA; CDR2 reads FQGTGA.

At least ten counts were recorded for this clonotype. The V gene is TRBV6-1, the J gene TRBJ2-3, with 8 bases lining up with TRBD1. The germline V gene has CDR1 MNHNS and CDR2 SASEGT. V gave up 7 bases and J gave up 4 bases; unmatched junction bases: 4. The CDR3 sequence is 13 residues long. The CDR3 loop is CASKDRVPDTQYF. CDR3 nucleotides: TGTGCCAGCAAGGACAGGGTTCCAGATACGCAGTATTTT.

The rearrangement uses TRBV20-1 and TRBJ1-4; unclear D gene. V was cut by 2 bases and J by 8 bases, with 18 bases left in between. The CDR3 totals 15 residues. The V gene's germline CDR1 is DFQATT and CDR2 SNEGSKA (reference sequence). As DNA, the CDR3 is TGCAGTGCTAGAAGGCAACGGCAGATAGGGGAAAAACTGTTTTTT. Residues: CSARRQRQIGEKLFF.

This clonotype was detected many times. The chain employs TRBV7-2 and TRBJ2-7; D perhaps matches TRBD2 (7 bases). The CDR3 length is 16 residues. V lost 0 bases to trimming and J lost 3 bases, with 15 bases between them. CDR1 SGHTA and CDR2 FQGNSA come from the germline V gene. In DNA form, the CDR3 reads TGTGCCAGCAGCTTAGCGGGGGGGCAGTCCCACTACGAGCAGTACTTC. Translated: CASSLAGGQSHYEQYF.

The chain carries TRBV3-1 and TRBJ1-2; weak D call: TRBD1 (5 bases). The V end was cut by 0 bases, the J end by 9 bases, with 14 bases between. The CDR3 is 14 residues long. The germline gives CDR1 LGHDT, CDR2 YNNKEL (reference sequence). The chain's CDR3 is CASSQDRVGRRYTF. Here the CDR3 DNA reads TGTGCCAGCAGCCAAGATCGAGTGGGGCGCCGCTACACCTTC.

The CDR3 coding sequence is TGTGCCAGCAGCCCGAGGGTCGATCCCAACTATGGCTACACCTTC. Translated, it gives CASSPRVDPNYGYTF. The rearrangement uses TRBV14 and TRBJ1-2; D uncertain. The CDR3 consists of 15 residues. The germline CDR1 and CDR2 sequences are SGHDN and FVKESK. The V end was cut by 4 bases, the J end by 2 bases, with 14 bases between. The whole variable domain, remainder taken from reference TRBV14 and TRBJ1-2, is EAGVTQFPSHSVIEKGQTVTLRCDPISGHDNLYWYRRVMGKEIKFLLHFVKESKQDESGMPNNRFLAERTGGTYSTLKVQPAELEDSGVYFCASSPRVDPNYGYTFGSGTRLTVV.

This clonotype was picked up many times. This sequence joins TRBV10-3 and TRBJ1-5; TRBD1 matches 7 bases. Germline CDR1 reads ENHRY; CDR2 reads SYGVKD. The CDR3 length is 16 residues. Germline trimming cut 0 bases from V and 6 bases from J; bases unmatched to any gene: 8. Written as DNA, the CDR3 is TGTGCCATCAGTGAGTCGTTCAGGGGGGGTGGTCAGCCCCAGCATTTT. Amino acid sequence: CAISESFRGGGQPQHF.

This clonotype came up many times. The rearrangement links TRBV7-6 to TRBJ1-1; TRBD1 matches 8 bases. Germline lookup yields CDR1 SGHVS and CDR2 FNYEAQ. This CDR3 region has 15 residues. V lost 5 bases, J lost 0 bases, and 5 bases stayed unmatched. CDR3 protein: CASSPRQGLNTEAFF. CDR3 in DNA: TGTGCCAGCAGCCCACGACAGGGGTTGAACACTGAAGCTTTCTTT.

This clonotype has ten or more counts. The chain combines TRBV16 with TRBJ2-1, with D perhaps matching TRBD1 (5 bases). CDR1 and CDR2 from the germline V gene are KGHSY and FQNENV. Trimming removed 9 bases from V and 0 bases from J, with 9 bases in between. The CDR3 is 13 residues long. This CDR3 is CASQQDSYNEQFF. The DNA of the CDR3 is TGTGCCAGTCAACAGGACTCCTACAATGAGCAGTTCTTC.

This clonotype was detected a few times. The J gene is TRBJ2-1, the V gene TRBV12-3 or TRBV12-4; D perhaps matches TRBD1 (6 bases). This CDR3 region has 11 residues. Between the trimmed V and J ends, which lost 6 bases and 15 bases, there was a span of 15 bases. The CDR3 DNA sequence: TGTGCCAGCAGGCTACAGGGTTCGCTGTTCTTC. Amino acid sequence: CASRLQGSLFF.